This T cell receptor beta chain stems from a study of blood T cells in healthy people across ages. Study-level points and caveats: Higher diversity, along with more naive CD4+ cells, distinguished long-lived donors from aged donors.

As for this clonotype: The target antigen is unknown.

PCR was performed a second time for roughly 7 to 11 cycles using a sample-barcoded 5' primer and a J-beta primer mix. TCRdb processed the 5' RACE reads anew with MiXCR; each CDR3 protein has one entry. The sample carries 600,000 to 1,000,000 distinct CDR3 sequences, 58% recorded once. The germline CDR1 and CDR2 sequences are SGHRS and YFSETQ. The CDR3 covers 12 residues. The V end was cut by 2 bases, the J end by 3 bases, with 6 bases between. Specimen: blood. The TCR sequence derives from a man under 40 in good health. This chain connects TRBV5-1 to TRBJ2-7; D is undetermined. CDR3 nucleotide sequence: TGCGCCAGCAGCTTCGACCGCTACGAGCAGTACTTC. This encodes CASSFDRYEQYF.